This T cell receptor beta chain was captured in a study of blood T cell repertoires in COVID-19. Background on the study: The United States, Italy and Spain provided the acute and convalescent COVID-19 samples.

Method: immunoSEQ multiplex PCR; TCRdb's copy keeps in-frame clones and lacks some. Of 200,000 to 250,000 clones listed, roughly nine tenths are singletons. Per the germline V gene, CDR1 is LNHDA and CDR2 is SQIVND (reference sequence). CDR3 length: 16 amino acids. V lost 5 bases, J lost 7 bases, and 10 bases stayed unmatched. The chain joins TRBV19 to TRBJ1-6, with TRBD1 identical over 8 bases. The sample consisted of peripheral blood. The sequence was collected from a woman aged 50 to 65 with acute or convalescent COVID-19. CDR3 loop: CASSSSQGVRNSPLHF. CDR3 coding DNA: TGTGCCAGTAGTTCGTCACAGGGGGTGAGGAATTCACCCCTCCACTTT. Together with reference TRBV19 and TRBJ1-6, the CDR3 gives the full variable domain: DGGITQSPKYLFRKEGQNVTLSCEQNLNHDAMYWYRQDPGQGLRLIYYSQIVNDFQKGDIAEGYSVSREKKESFPLTVTSAQKNPTAFYLCASSSSQGVRNSPLHFGNGTRLTVT.